Following are 25 T cell receptor beta chains from one sample sequenced in a study of CD8+CD57+ T cells in acquired aplastic anemia. According to the study, genomic DNA was the template for TCR beta VDJ and CDR3 profiling. MiXCR, applied by TCRdb to the reads, yields one record per CDR3 protein. The table shows fewer than 200,000 distinct CDR3 sequences, with around 60% occurring only once. Sequencing was done on a sample of sorted CD4+, CD8+, or CD8+CD57+ T cells (not recorded which) from PBMCs. These receptors came from a human donor in good health.

A few counts support this clonotype. This rearrangement joins TRBV7-9 to TRBJ1-1; D call uncertain. The CDR3 is 14 amino acids. V was pared by 1 base and J by 4 bases, with 10 bases between. CDR1 and CDR2 (germline): SEHNR, FQNEAQ (reference sequence). The CDR3 sequence: CASSLGGVGTEAFF. In DNA, the CDR3 is TGTGCCAGCAGCTTAGGAGGAGTGGGCACTGAAGCTTTCTTT.

The CDR3 region is CASSERDRDITSLGGNTIYF. Written as DNA, the CDR3 is TGTGCCAGCAGTGAACGGGACAGGGACATCACCTCATTAGGTGGAAACACCATATATTTT. This chain links TRBV25-1 with TRBJ1-3; TRBD1 matches at 9 bases. The V gene's germline CDR1 is MGHDK and CDR2 SYGVNS. The CDR3 spans 20 residues. V was pared by 2 bases and J by 3 bases, with 17 bases of the junction left unmatched.

Many counts were recorded for this clonotype. J is TRBJ1-4 and V is TRBV29-1; no definite D call. The V end lost 3 bases, the J end lost 7 bases, and 12 bases lay between the germline ends. This CDR3 comprises 13 residues. Germline values: CDR1 SQVTM, CDR2 ANQGSEA. CDR3 in amino acids: CSVDSGWGEKLFF. Written as DNA, the CDR3 is TGCAGCGTTGACTCTGGATGGGGTGAAAAACTGTTTTTT.

The genes are TRBV20-1 and TRBJ1-1; D gene unclear. CDR1 DFQATT and CDR2 SNEGSKA come from the germline V gene (reference sequence). V shed 0 bases and J shed 6 bases, with 5 bases lying between them. The CDR3 totals 11 residues. The CDR3 DNA reads TGCAGTGCTAGAGATGCGGCTGAAGCTTTCTTT. This translates into CSARDAAEAFF.

This clonotype was detected many times. The rearrangement uses TRBV5-1 and TRBJ1-1, with D maybe TRBD1 (5 bases). Germline values: CDR1 SGHRS, CDR2 YFSETQ. Trimming pared 1 base from V and 0 bases from J, leaving 10 bases between. This CDR3 is 15 amino acids long. CDR3 amino acids: CASSLSRDLNTEAFF. For the CDR3, the DNA is TGCGCCAGCAGCTTGTCCCGGGACCTGAACACTGAAGCTTTCTTT.

V and J are TRBV10-3 and TRBJ1-1; perhaps TRBD1 as D (6 bases). This CDR3 is 16 amino acids long. V was clipped by 0 bases and J by 0 bases, with 11 bases between them. Germline loops: CDR1 ENHRY, CDR2 SYGVKD. In nucleotides, the CDR3 is TGTGCCATCAGTGAGTCGAGGACAGCAATGAACACTGAAGCTTTCTTT. Amino acids: CAISESRTAMNTEAFF.

This clonotype was recorded many times. This rearrangement joins TRBV5-8 to TRBJ2-5; maybe TRBD1 (6 bases). The V end lost 2 bases, the J end lost 4 bases, and 15 bases lay between the germline ends. The CDR3 is 15 residues long. In germline, CDR1 is SGHTS, CDR2 YDEGEE. CDR3 amino acids: CASSFVRGRGETQYF. The CDR3 DNA reads as TGTGCCAGCAGCTTCGTTCGCGGCAGGGGAGAGACCCAGTACTTC.

This rearrangement joins TRBV29-1 to TRBJ1-3; D possibly corresponds to TRBD1 (5 bases). Germline CDR1 SQVTM, CDR2 ANQGSEA. V gave up 7 bases and J gave up 4 bases, with 14 bases separating them. CDR3 length: 13 amino acids. The CDR3 nucleotides are TGCAGCGCCATCTCGGGGGGAGGAAACACCATATATTTT. Translating it yields CSAISGGGNTIYF.

The chain has TRBV2 and TRBJ2-5; 7 bases map to TRBD1. With 10 bases clipped from V and 3 bases from J, the junction kept 11 bases outside the gene matches. This CDR3 contains 14 residues. The germline gives CDR1 SNHLY, CDR2 FYNNEI. The CDR3 reads CAIVFRTGEETQYF. The CDR3 DNA is TGTGCCATAGTTTTTAGGACAGGAGAAGAGACCCAGTACTTC.

This clonotype was picked up many times. This sequence joins TRBV9 and TRBJ2-1; the D is unclear. CDR1 is SGDLS and CDR2 is YYNGEE in the germline V gene. This CDR3 is 16 amino acids long. V lost 0 bases to trimming and J lost 5 bases, with 15 bases between them. This chain's CDR3 is CASSVDPRPPDNEQFF. CDR3 DNA sequence: TGTGCCAGCAGCGTAGATCCCCGACCTCCGGACAATGAGCAGTTCTTC.

This clonotype was counted at least ten times. V usage is TRBV4-1 and J usage is TRBJ2-3; no clear D. CDR1 is MGHRA, CDR2 YSYEKL, per germline. This CDR3 has 14 residues. Deletions cut 3 bases from V and 5 bases from J, with 12 bases between. This CDR3 is CASSQPNTGDTQYF. DNA of the CDR3: TGCGCCAGCAGCCAGCCCAATACTGGAGATACGCAGTATTTT.

On this clonotype: The germline gene is not matched at one end of the junction; a read error may be the cause. The chain couples TRBV15 to TRBJ2-7; the match to TRBD1 covers 9 bases. Germline lookup yields CDR1 LNHNV and CDR2 YYDKDF (reference sequence). The CDR3 is 14 residues long. CDR3 DNA: TGTGCCACCAGCAGAGATAACAGGGGGCGCGGGCAGCACTTC. As protein: CATSRDNRGRGQHF.

V and J are TRBV29-1 and TRBJ1-4; 10 bases fit TRBD1. J gave up 8 bases and V 6 bases, and 6 bases lay outside the gene matches. The CDR3 length is 13 residues. Germline CDR1 is SQVTM and CDR2 is ANQGSEA. CDR3 loop: CSVRQGAAEKLFF. The CDR3 DNA reads as TGCAGCGTCCGACAGGGGGCGGCGGAAAAACTGTTTTTT.

This clonotype was observed a few times. The genes are TRBV10-3 and TRBJ1-5, with 7 positions matching TRBD1. Trimming removed 11 bases from V and 7 bases from J; junction bases left unmatched: 17. The germline V gene encodes CDR1 ENHRY and CDR2 SYGVKD. This CDR3 region has 15 residues. CDR3 sequence reads: CASKGVDRAGQPQHF. CDR3 in DNA: TGTGCCTCCAAGGGGGTCGACAGGGCAGGACAGCCCCAGCATTTT.

Turning to this clonotype: Its ends do not fully match the called genes, so a read error is possible. J is TRBJ1-4 and V is TRBV6-4; 7 nucleotides agree with TRBD1. The CDR3 is 15 residues long. The V gene's germline CDR1 is MRHNA and CDR2 SNTAGT. The CDR3 DNA sequence: TGTGCCATCAGTGACCTTGGGACAGTCGGTGAAAAACTGTTTTTT. It specifies CAISDLGTVGEKLFF.

CDR3 loop: CASSYSRGKRTQYF. The CDR3 DNA is TGTGCCAGCAGTTACTCGAGAGGGAAGAGAACCCAGTACTTC. The chain couples TRBV6-6 to TRBJ2-5; D is perhaps TRBD2 (5 bases). Germline V gene lookup returns CDR1 MNHNY and CDR2 SVGAGI (reference sequence). The CDR3 covers 14 residues. Trimming pared 0 bases from V and 8 bases from J, leaving 13 bases between.

As concerns this clonotype: Germline is not matched at one junction end, which may reflect a read error. The chain recombines TRBV5-6 with TRBJ2-1; a weak D match, TRBD2 (6 bases). CDR3 size: 15 residues. Germline V gene sequence: CDR1 SGHDT, CDR2 YYEEEE. CDR3 coding DNA: TGTGCCAGCAGCTTGGGGGACTCCGATTACAAGGAGCAGTTCTTC. This sequence encodes CASSLGDSDYKEQFF.

This clonotype was counted only a few times. The chain couples TRBV2 to TRBJ2-5; D not certain. Germline V gene data show CDR1 as SNHLY and CDR2 as FYNNEI. The CDR3 is made up of 13 amino acids. Trimming removed 6 bases at V and 5 bases at J, with 13 bases between. The CDR3: CASSQIVTETQYF. The CDR3 DNA reads as TGTGCCAGCAGCCAGATCGTAACCGAGACCCAGTACTTC.

J is TRBJ2-2 and V is TRBV10-2; 7 nucleotides align to TRBD2. Losses at the gene ends were 7 bases for V and 5 bases for J; bases not matched to a gene: 7. The CDR3 length is 14 residues. Germline V gene sequence: CDR1 WSHSY, CDR2 SAAADI. The chain's CDR3 is CASTPTRGTGELFF. The DNA of the CDR3 is TGCGCCAGCACACCCACGCGGGGGACCGGGGAGCTGTTTTTT.

As to this clonotype: A single base separates this from a much larger clone, so it may be a read error. Because the CDR3 is missing its conserved closing phenylalanine or tryptophan, this is likely a read error. The chain is built from TRBV12-3 or TRBV12-4 and TRBJ2-1; 8 bases are shared with TRBD2. The CDR3 spans 17 residues. Germline trimming cut 4 bases from V and 7 bases from J; bases unmatched to any gene: 15. The CDR3 region is CASSSPLLAGGGNEQFL. The CDR3 DNA follows: TGTGCCAGCAGTTCCCCTCTTTTGGCGGGGGGTGGGAATGAGCAGTTCCTC.

The chain recombines TRBV7-2 with TRBJ2-5; 9 positions agree with TRBD2. CDR1 SGHTA and CDR2 FQGNSA come from the germline V gene. Trimming took 5 bases from V and 0 from J; bases not matched to a gene: 13. CDR3 length equals 18 residues. The CDR3 protein is CASSTFARGGVYQETQYF. DNA of the CDR3: TGTGCCAGCAGCACCTTCGCGCGGGGGGGGGTGTACCAAGAGACCCAGTACTTC. Full variable domain (outside the CDR3, taken from reference TRBV7-2 and TRBJ2-5): GAGVSQSPSNKVTEKGKDVELRCDPISGHTALYWYRQSLGQGLEFLIYFQGNSAPDKSGLPSDRFSAERTGGSVSTLTIQRTQQEDSAVYLCASSTFARGGVYQETQYFGPGTRLLVL.

The rearrangement links TRBV19 to TRBJ1-1, with D hard to call. CDR1 LNHDA and CDR2 SQIVND come from the germline V gene (reference sequence). The CDR3 runs to 14 residues. Trimming took 3 bases from V and 4 from J, leaving 12 bases between them. The CDR3 DNA is TGTGCCAGTAGTATGTCCGGAGCCGGCACTGAAGCTTTCTTT. Protein: CASSMSGAGTEAFF. Complete variable domain (other parts from reference TRBV19 and TRBJ1-1): DGGITQSPKYLFRKEGQNVTLSCEQNLNHDAMYWYRQDPGQGLRLIYYSQIVNDFQKGDIAEGYSVSREKKESFPLTVTSAQKNPTAFYLCASSMSGAGTEAFFGQGTRLTVV.

In this sample, this clonotype turned up a few times. A read error may be the cause here, since a much bigger clone is one base away. The chain employs TRBV4-2 and TRBJ2-2; tentatively, D is TRBD2 (6 bases). CDR1 and CDR2 (germline): LGHNA, YNFKEQ. The CDR3 loop spans 15 amino acids. V lost 4 bases, J lost 4 bases, and 13 bases lay in between. Written as DNA, the CDR3 is TGTGCCAGCAGCCTTATGGCGGAGGGCACCGGGGAGCTGTTTTTT. Encoded protein: CASSLMAEGTGELFF.

The sample holds one count of this clonotype. V usage is TRBV7-9 and J usage is TRBJ1-1; no firm D call. V lost 3 bases and J 7 bases, leaving 9 bases between the germline ends. Germline V gene data show CDR1 as SEHNR and CDR2 as FQNEAQ (reference sequence). This CDR3 has 12 residues. CDR3 amino acids: CASSFSDLEAFF. The CDR3, as DNA: TGTGCCAGCAGCTTCAGTGACCTTGAAGCTTTCTTT.

This clonotype was detected ten times or more. This sequence joins TRBV6-2 or TRBV6-3 and TRBJ2-7; 7 bases match TRBD2. With V trimmed by 5 bases and J by 0 bases, 7 bases remained unmatched. Germline CDR1 and CDR2: MNHEY and SVGEGT. The length of the CDR3 is 15 residues. The CDR3 here is CASSPSGTSSYEQYF. The CDR3 DNA reads as TGTGCCAGCAGTCCGAGCGGGACGAGCTCCTACGAGCAGTACTTC.